These T cell receptor beta chains were read from a single sample in a study of T cell repertoires in cytomegalovirus infection. TCRdb re-called the reads with MiXCR, one entry per CDR3 protein. The sample records approximately 260,000 distinct CDR3 sequences, around 20% being singletons. Antigens for these TCRs are unknown. Sequenced material: cultured PBMCs, taken from culture after CMV antigen stimulation. All receptors come from a human donor in good health (CMV status not recorded). Some clones in this sample may be carry-over from other donors' samples. Each CDR3 is given with its conserved first and last residue. The D gene is left open where the match is weak. The size entry is marked missing in some rows and otherwise reads once, few, many or a size class.

v_gene,d_gene,j_gene,abundance,CDR3aa,CDR3nt
TRBV10-2,.,TRBJ2-2,.,CATTLLRDTGELFF,TGCGCCACGACTCTCCTCAGGGACACCGGGGAGCTGTTTTTT
TRBV7-9,.,TRBJ2-1,few,CAGSPYNEQFF,TGTGCCGGCAGTCCGTACAATGAGCAGTTCTTC
TRBV7-2,TRBD1,TRBJ1-6,few,CASSLVTGGSYNSPLHF,TGTGCCAGCAGCTTAGTGACAGGGGGCTCCTATAATTCACCCCTCCACTTT
TRBV7-2,.,TRBJ2-3,.,CASSLVTASTDTQYF,TGTGCCAGCAGCTTAGTAACCGCATCCACAGATACGCAGTATTTT
TRBV15,TRBD1,TRBJ2-7,.,CATSRVRTGSNEQYF,TGTGCCACCAGCAGAGTCCGGACAGGGAGCAACGAGCAGTACTTC
TRBV19,.,TRBJ1-5,few,CASSIPERGSNQPQHF,TGTGCCAGTAGTATCCCGGAACGGGGTAGCAATCAGCCCCAGCATTTT
TRBV27,.,TRBJ1-5,few,CASSLNRVQPQHF,TGTGCCAGCAGTTTAAACAGGGTTCAGCCCCAGCATTTT
TRBV7-2,.,TRBJ1-5,many,CASSKGYSNQPQHF,TGTGCCAGCTCAAAGGGATATAGCAATCAGCCCCAGCATTTT
TRBV27,.,TRBJ2-7,few,CASRRNGNSYEQYF,TGTGCCAGCAGACGGAACGGTAACTCCTACGAGCAGTACTTC
TRBV11-2,.,TRBJ2-2,many,CASSFQNTGELFF,TGTGCCAGCAGCTTTCAGAACACCGGGGAGCTGTTTTTT
TRBV5-4,.,TRBJ1-2,few,CASSLADSWWGYTF,TGTGCCAGCAGCTTGGCCGACAGCTGGTGGGGCTACACCTTC
TRBV11-3,TRBD2,TRBJ2-3,few,CASSFKMAGADTQYF,TGTGCCAGCAGCTTCAAAATGGCGGGAGCAGATACGCAGTATTTT
TRBV3-1,.,TRBJ2-7,.,CASRGAPGVEQYF,TGTGCCAGCAGAGGGGCCCCGGGGGTCGAGCAGTACTTC
TRBV7-2,TRBD1,TRBJ2-1,many,CASSSQGYEQFF,TGTGCCAGCAGCTCACAGGGGTATGAGCAGTTCTTC
TRBV24-1,.,TRBJ2-2,.,CATSDQRTNTGELFF,TGTGCCACCAGTGATCAGCGGACGAACACCGGGGAGCTGTTTTTT
TRBV15,.,TRBJ1-1,.,CATSRVGLQEGTEAFF,TGTGCCACCAGCAGAGTGGGACTACAAGAGGGCACTGAAGCTTTCTTT
TRBV4-2,.,TRBJ2-6,.,CASSQDFSGANVLTF,TGTGCCAGCAGCCAAGATTTTTCTGGGGCCAACGTCCTGACTTTC
TRBV12-5,.,TRBJ2-5,.,CASGLGLLAAKGETQYF,TGTGCTAGTGGTTTGGGTCTATTGGCGGCGAAAGGGGAGACCCAGTACTTC
TRBV29-1,.,TRBJ2-3,.,CSVEIGSGDTQYF,TGCAGCGTTGAGATAGGGAGCGGAGATACGCAGTATTTT
TRBV19,TRBD1,TRBJ1-6,many,CASSMLQGAGNSPLHF,TGTGCCAGTAGTATGCTCCAGGGGGCTGGTAATTCACCCCTCCACTTT
TRBV5-4,.,TRBJ2-1,few,CASSRQSGTYNEQFF,TGTGCCAGCAGCCGGCAGAGCGGTACTTACAATGAGCAGTTCTTC
TRBV24-1,.,TRBJ2-1,many,CATSDLGPGLAWNEQFF,TGTGCCACCAGTGATTTGGGTCCGGGACTCGCCTGGAATGAGCAGTTCTTC
TRBV27,TRBD1,TRBJ2-2,.,CASSFIDRVRTGELFF,TGTGCCAGCAGTTTCATCGACAGGGTGAGAACCGGGGAGCTGTTTTTT
TRBV12-3/TRBV12-4,TRBD1,TRBJ1-2,.,CASTLAGQGEYGYTF,TGTGCCAGCACTTTGGCGGGCCAGGGGGAGTATGGCTACACCTTC
TRBV7-8,.,TRBJ2-3,many,CALEGIAETSTDTQYF,TGTGCTCTAGAGGGGATAGCGGAGACTAGCACAGATACGCAGTATTTT
TRBV4-3,.,TRBJ1-6,few,CASSQDLGVGSPLHF,TGCGCCAGCAGCCAAGATCTGGGGGTGGGATCACCCCTCCACTTT
TRBV29-1,.,TRBJ1-1,few,CSSLGRSTEAFF,TGCAGTTCCCTGGGGAGAAGCACTGAAGCTTTCTTT
TRBV7-6,.,TRBJ1-1,many,CASSLGPVRTEAFF,TGTGCCAGCAGCTTAGGCCCGGTGAGAACTGAAGCTTTCTTT
TRBV28,.,TRBJ2-1,.,CASEGLRGVNEQFF,TGTGCCAGCGAGGGACTCCGTGGAGTTAATGAGCAGTTCTTC
TRBV2,TRBD2,TRBJ2-3,.,CASSQSGNTDTQYF,TGTGCCAGCAGTCAAAGCGGGAACACAGATACGCAGTATTTT
TRBV7-9,TRBD1,TRBJ1-5,.,CASSPQGGSGNQPQHF,TGTGCCAGCAGCCCCCAGGGGGGGTCCGGCAATCAGCCCCAGCATTTT
TRBV6-2/TRBV6-3,TRBD2,TRBJ2-1,.,CASSQLGLAGHNEQFF,TGTGCCAGCAGTCAACTCGGACTAGCGGGACACAATGAGCAGTTCTTC
TRBV7-2,.,TRBJ2-3,.,CASSLGTPSVTDTQYF,TGTGCCAGCAGCTTAGGGACGCCTTCCGTCACAGATACGCAGTATTTT
TRBV27,.,TRBJ2-4,many,CASSLSAQGNIQYF,TGTGCCAGCAGTTTATCAGCGCAGGGAAACATTCAGTACTTC
TRBV27,.,TRBJ2-4,.,CASSLYGGGALILAKNIQYF,TGTGCCAGCAGTTTATACGGTGGGGGAGCATTAATACTAGCCAAAAACATTCAGTACTTC
TRBV6-2/TRBV6-3,TRBD2,TRBJ2-1,.,CASSASGRLYNEQFF,TGTGCCAGCAGTGCTAGCGGGAGACTTTACAATGAGCAGTTCTTC
TRBV20-1,.,TRBJ1-2,.,CSYIGRNYGYTF,TGCAGTTACATTGGGAGGAACTATGGCTACACCTTC
TRBV2,.,TRBJ1-1,few,CASNSQGTEAFF,TGTGCCAGCAATAGTCAGGGCACTGAAGCTTTCTTT